This T cell receptor (beta chain) was sequenced in a study of blood T cell repertoires in COVID-19. Across the whole study: In each case, the material was cDNA or gDNA derived from T cells, B-cell-depleted T cells, or PBMCs.

The repertoire was sequenced with immunoSEQ multiplex PCR; TCRdb's copy has only in-frame clones and lacks some. The sample lists about 220,000 clones, about 80% occurring once. The CDR3 is made up of 15 amino acids. Germline lookup yields CDR1 SGHRS and CDR2 YFSETQ. V trimming: 0 bases; J trimming: 7 bases; junction bases outside the gene matches: 6. The clonotype originates from a man in his forties or fifties who had recovered from COVID-19. The chain combines TRBV5-1 with TRBJ1-5; TRBD1 agrees at 8 bases. The source material was PBMCs or T cells enriched from blood (not recorded which). The chain's CDR3 is CASSLAPGGDQPQHF. CDR3 DNA sequence: TGCGCCAGCAGCTTGGCGCCAGGGGGCGACCAGCCCCAGCATTTT. The variable domain in full, with the rest retrieved from reference TRBV5-1 and TRBJ1-5, is KAGVTQTPRYLIKTRGQQVTLSCSPISGHRSVSWYQQTPGQGLQFLFEYFSETQRNKGNFPGRFSGRQFSNSRSEMNVSTLELGDSALYLCASSLAPGGDQPQHFGDGTRLSIL.